The clone carrying this T cell receptor (beta chain) has a count of ten or more. Template material for amplifying TCR beta CDR3 regions consisted of RNA transcripts. The study used the HTBI primer set for a first-round RT-PCR of the TCR CDR3. Via MiXCR, TCRdb re-called the multiplex PCR reads, giving one row per CDR3 protein. The top ten clones hold approximately 13% of a sample with 700,000 or so distinct CDR3 sequences, approximately 14% of them seen once. These data belong to a study of T cells in Graves' hyperthyroidism and ophthalmopathy. The PBMCs studied were ones that came from roughly 9.1 ml fresh peripheral blood. The V and J ends lost 3 bases and 0 bases respectively, with 9 bases between them. Germline V gene sequence: CDR1 MDHEN, CDR2 SYDVKM. The CDR3 is 15 residues long.

The J gene is TRBJ1-3, the V gene TRBV28; no clear D gene. Sequencing used blood. This TCR came from a woman aged 50 to 60 with Graves' ophthalmopathy. CDR3 in amino acids: CASSFSVFSGNTIYF. CDR3 in DNA: TGTGCCAGCAGTTTTTCAGTGTTCTCTGGAAACACCATATATTTT.